This is a list of T cell receptor beta chains from one sample in a study of PD-L1 blockade in urothelial cancer. Here immunoSEQ multiplex PCR was the method, and the copy in TCRdb shows in-frame clones only, minus some. The sample contains about 130,000 clones, 70% to 85% of which appear only once. The sequences come from PBMCs, collected around atezolizumab (anti-PD-L1) treatment. All receptors come from a man aged 45-65 years with urothelial cancer. Each CDR3 is given with its conserved first and last residue. The D gene is left open where the match is weak. Clone size is stated in some rows and not others, as once, few, many or a class when expanded.

clone size: NA
D gene: TRBD2
J gene: TRBJ2-1
V gene: TRBV5-1
CDR3 DNA: TGCGCCAGCAGCTTGTTGACTAGCGGGTCGGGTGAGCAGTTCTTC
CDR3 protein: CASSLLTSGSGEQFF

clone size: NA
D gene: NA
J gene: TRBJ2-7
V gene: TRBV4-1
CDR3 DNA: TGCGCCAGCAGCGCAGGGCCGTACGAGCAGTACTTC
CDR3 protein: CASSAGPYEQYF

clone size: NA
D gene: TRBD1
J gene: TRBJ1-1
V gene: TRBV28
CDR3 DNA: TGTGCCAGCAGTTTAACGGGACAGGGTACTGAAGCTTTCTTT
CDR3 protein: CASSLTGQGTEAFF

clone size: NA
D gene: TRBD1
J gene: TRBJ1-1
V gene: TRBV28
CDR3 DNA: TGTGCCAGCCAGGGGGTAAGAACTGAAGCTTTCTTT
CDR3 protein: CASQGVRTEAFF

clone size: NA
D gene: TRBD1
J gene: TRBJ2-7
V gene: TRBV15
CDR3 DNA: TGTGCCACCAGCCAAAAGTTCGGGACAGGGGTTGACGAGCAGTACTTC
CDR3 protein: CATSQKFGTGVDEQYF

clone size: many
D gene: NA
J gene: TRBJ1-1
V gene: TRBV7-8
CDR3 DNA: TGTGCCAGCAGCTTAGGGGGCCCTTCAGGGGATGTGGATCCTGAAGCTTTCTTT
CDR3 protein: CASSLGGPSGDVDPEAFF

clone size: NA
D gene: NA
J gene: TRBJ1-6
V gene: TRBV27
CDR3 DNA: TGTGCCAGCAGTCCGTACGGACAGACCTATAATTCACCCCTCCACTTT
CDR3 protein: CASSPYGQTYNSPLHF

clone size: once
D gene: NA
J gene: TRBJ1-2
V gene: TRBV12-5
CDR3 DNA: TGTGCTAGTGGTCCCCCGGACAGTAACTATGGCTACACCTTC
CDR3 protein: CASGPPDSNYGYTF

clone size: NA
D gene: TRBD1
J gene: TRBJ1-6
V gene: TRBV5-8
CDR3 DNA: TGTGCCAGCAGCTTCAGACAGGGGCATAATTCACCCCTCCACTTT
CDR3 protein: CASSFRQGHNSPLHF

clone size: NA
D gene: NA
J gene: TRBJ1-4
V gene: TRBV28
CDR3 DNA: TGTGCCAGCAGTGGGTCAGGGAAACCTCTTGGTGGAAAACTGTTTTTT
CDR3 protein: CASSGSGKPLGGKLFF

clone size: NA
D gene: NA
J gene: TRBJ2-5
V gene: TRBV14
CDR3 DNA: TGTGCCAGCAGCCAAAACAGTCCCCAGTACTTC
CDR3 protein: CASSQNSPQYF

clone size: NA
D gene: NA
J gene: TRBJ1-1
V gene: TRBV5-4
CDR3 DNA: TGTGCCAGCAGCCATCCCACTCGAAACACTGAAGCTTTCTTT
CDR3 protein: CASSHPTRNTEAFF

clone size: once
D gene: TRBD2
J gene: TRBJ2-1
V gene: TRBV7-3
CDR3 DNA: TGTGCCAGCAGCTCCGGAACTAGCGGGGAGGGCAATGAGCAGTTCTTC
CDR3 protein: CASSSGTSGEGNEQFF

clone size: NA
D gene: NA
J gene: TRBJ2-5
V gene: TRBV27
CDR3 DNA: TGTGCCAGCAGGGTAGATCAGGGGCGAGAGACCCAGTACTTC
CDR3 protein: CASRVDQGRETQYF

clone size: few
D gene: NA
J gene: TRBJ1-1
V gene: TRBV9
CDR3 DNA: TGTGCCAGCAGACTTGACACTGAAGCTTTCTTT
CDR3 protein: CASRLDTEAFF

clone size: NA
D gene: NA
J gene: TRBJ2-1
V gene: TRBV30
CDR3 DNA: TGTGCCTGGAGGGTGGGGGGTAGCTCCTACAATGAGCAGTTCTTC
CDR3 protein: CAWRVGGSSYNEQFF

clone size: NA
D gene: NA
J gene: TRBJ1-1
V gene: TRBV7-2
CDR3 DNA: TGTGCCAGCAGCTTAGTTGGAGGCGACACTGAAGCTTTCTTT
CDR3 protein: CASSLVGGDTEAFF

clone size: NA
D gene: NA
J gene: TRBJ1-1
V gene: TRBV18
CDR3 DNA: TGTGCCAGCTCCCGCGTGGCAGGTGACCCTGAAGCTTTCTTT
CDR3 protein: CASSRVAGDPEAFF

clone size: once
D gene: TRBD2
J gene: TRBJ2-7
V gene: TRBV9
CDR3 DNA: TGTGCCAGCAGCTTCGATCTCGGCGGGAGTATCTACGAGCAGTACTTC
CDR3 protein: CASSFDLGGSIYEQYF

clone size: few
D gene: TRBD2
J gene: TRBJ2-5
V gene: TRBV10-3
CDR3 DNA: TGTGCCATCAGTGCCCGGAGCGGGACGGAGACCCAGTACTTC
CDR3 protein: CAISARSGTETQYF

clone size: NA
D gene: TRBD1
J gene: TRBJ2-7
V gene: TRBV11-2
CDR3 DNA: TGTGCCAGCAGCTCGTCCCCTACAGGGGGCGCGGGTTACGAGCAGTACTTC
CDR3 protein: CASSSSPTGGAGYEQYF

clone size: NA
D gene: TRBD2
J gene: TRBJ2-5
V gene: TRBV13
CDR3 DNA: TGTGCCAGCAGCACTAGCGGTGGGGAGACCCAGTACTTC
CDR3 protein: CASSTSGGETQYF

clone size: NA
D gene: NA
J gene: TRBJ2-3
V gene: TRBV5-1
CDR3 DNA: TGCGCCAGCAGCTTGGGACAGCCTAGGGGCACAGATACGCAGTATTTT
CDR3 protein: CASSLGQPRGTDTQYF

clone size: once
D gene: TRBD1
J gene: TRBJ2-7
V gene: TRBV28
CDR3 DNA: TGTGCCGTTACGGCCGGGACAGGGAGTCCCTACGAGCAGTACTTC
CDR3 protein: CAVTAGTGSPYEQYF

clone size: few
D gene: NA
J gene: TRBJ2-7
V gene: TRBV5-5
CDR3 DNA: TGTGCCAGCAGCTTGTTTTCCACCTACGAGCAGTACTTC
CDR3 protein: CASSLFSTYEQYF

clone size: NA
D gene: TRBD1
J gene: TRBJ1-2
V gene: TRBV6-5
CDR3 DNA: TGTGCCAGCAGGTCTACAGGGGGCTATGGCTACACCTTC
CDR3 protein: CASRSTGGYGYTF

clone size: NA
D gene: TRBD1
J gene: TRBJ2-7
V gene: TRBV18
CDR3 DNA: TGTGCCAGCTCACCAAAGGGACAGGGCTACGAGCAGTACTTC
CDR3 protein: CASSPKGQGYEQYF

clone size: NA
D gene: NA
J gene: TRBJ1-5
V gene: TRBV29-1
CDR3 DNA: TGCAGCGTTGATGCAGGGGCAGGGCAGCCCCAGCATTTT
CDR3 protein: CSVDAGAGQPQHF

clone size: once
D gene: NA
J gene: TRBJ2-1
V gene: TRBV7-2
CDR3 DNA: TGTGCCAGCAGCTTAGGCGTTAACGTCAAACGTGAGTTCTTC
CDR3 protein: CASSLGVNVKREFF

clone size: NA
D gene: NA
J gene: TRBJ1-6
V gene: TRBV28
CDR3 DNA: TGTGCCAGCAGTTTATGGGCAAATTCACCCCTCCACTTT
CDR3 protein: CASSLWANSPLHF

clone size: NA
D gene: NA
J gene: TRBJ2-6
V gene: TRBV30
CDR3 DNA: TGTGCCTGGAGTGTACCGGGGACCAACGTCCTGACTTTC
CDR3 protein: CAWSVPGTNVLTF

clone size: NA
D gene: NA
J gene: TRBJ1-6
V gene: TRBV15
CDR3 DNA: TGTGCCACCAGCAGAGCGTCAACAGTTAATTCACCCCTCCACTTT
CDR3 protein: CATSRASTVNSPLHF

clone size: NA
D gene: TRBD1
J gene: TRBJ2-7
V gene: TRBV27
CDR3 DNA: TGTGCCAGCAGTACCCGTCCGACAGGGGGCTACGAGCAGTACTTC
CDR3 protein: CASSTRPTGGYEQYF